Listed here are 22 T cell receptor beta chains from one sample, sequenced in a study of identical twins. TCRdb redid the calling of the 5' RACE reads with MiXCR, one entry per CDR3 protein. The sample lists about 520,000 distinct CDR3 sequences, roughly 21% occurring once. The sample also formed part of further work on T cells expressing NK-cell markers.

The sequencing input was CD4+ T cells sorted from blood. These receptors all come from a woman aged 18 to 35 in good health.

The chain recombines TRBV11-2 with TRBJ2-1; D is uncertain. This CDR3 region has 14 residues. Trimming cost V 1 base and J 2 bases, with 6 bases left between them. The germline V gene has CDR1 SGHAT and CDR2 FQNNGV. This CDR3 is CASSLGSTYNEQFF. The CDR3 nucleotides read TGTGCCAGCAGCTTAGGTTCAACCTACAATGAGCAGTTCTTC.

This clonotype was recorded a few times. This rearrangement joins TRBV20-1 to TRBJ2-1; 13 nucleotides align to TRBD2. The CDR3 is made up of 17 amino acids. CDR1 and CDR2 (germline): DFQATT, SNEGSKA (reference sequence). The V segment lost 1 base and the J segment 7 bases; nucleotides outside the gene matches: 10. For the CDR3, the DNA is TGCAGTGCTAGAGCCCCCGTCAGACTAGCGGGGGGAAATGAGCAGTTCTTC. It encodes CSARAPVRLAGGNEQFF.

The V and J genes are TRBV25-1 and TRBJ2-5; tentatively, D is TRBD1 (5 bases). The CDR3 runs 16 residues. Germline CDR1 reads MGHDK; CDR2 reads SYGVNS. Trimming removed 1 base at V and 5 bases at J, with 17 bases between. The CDR3: CASSEFRQIKGETQYF. The CDR3 DNA follows: TGTGCCAGCAGTGAATTTCGACAGATCAAGGGGGAGACCCAGTACTTC.

This clonotype was counted a few times. V and J are TRBV10-3 and TRBJ2-7, with a tentative D call TRBD1 (5 bases). The germline V gene has CDR1 ENHRY and CDR2 SYGVKD. This CDR3 is 13 amino acids long. The V and J ends lost 5 bases and 3 bases respectively, with 11 bases between them. This CDR3 reads CAISRQTDYEQYF. CDR3 nucleotide sequence: TGTGCCATCAGTCGACAGACGGACTACGAGCAGTACTTC.

This chain joins TRBV3-1 and TRBJ1-1, with 8 bases aligning to TRBD1. Germline V lookup: CDR1 LGHDT, CDR2 YNNKEL (reference sequence). CDR3 length: 18 amino acids. The junction had 20 bases not matched to a gene; V was cut back by 8 bases and J by 3 bases. In DNA, the CDR3 is TGTGCCAGCCAACATCCCGAGGACAGGGTAATCTTGGACACTGAAGCTTTCTTT. Its protein product is CASQHPEDRVILDTEAFF. Based on the CDR3 plus reference TRBV3-1 and TRBJ1-1, the full variable domain is DTAVSQTPKYLVTQMGNDKSIKCEQNLGHDTMYWYKQDSKKFLKIMFSYNNKELIINETVPNRFSPKSPDKAHLNLHINSLELGDSAVYFCASQHPEDRVILDTEAFFGQGTRLTVV.

As concerns this clonotype: This may arise from a read error, as a much more abundant clone is one base away. This sequence joins TRBV20-1 and TRBJ2-3; TRBD2 matches at 12 bases. The CDR3 runs to 15 residues. Per germline, CDR1 DFQATT and CDR2 SNEGSKA (reference sequence). CDR3 bases: TGCTGTGCGGCGACTAGCGGGAGAACCACGGATACGCAGTATTTT. The encoded protein is CCAATSGRTTDTQYF.

The chain couples TRBV7-2 to TRBJ1-1; no definite D call. The CDR3 consists of 12 residues. V was cut by 8 bases and J by 8 bases, with 15 bases left in between. CDR1 and CDR2 from the germline V gene are SGHTA and FQGNSA. In nucleotides, the CDR3 is TGTGCCAGCGCGTTCGAGACATCCGAAGCTTTCTTT. This sequence encodes CASAFETSEAFF.

The rearrangement joins TRBV4-3 to TRBJ2-7; D might be TRBD1 (7 bases). This CDR3 contains 15 residues. CDR1 is LGHNA, CDR2 YSLEER, per germline. Trimming removed 0 bases from V and 3 bases from J, with 12 bases in between. The CDR3 loop is CASSQEPGGYYEQYF. CDR3 coding DNA: TGCGCCAGCAGCCAAGAGCCAGGGGGGTACTACGAGCAGTACTTC.

This chain uses TRBV28 with TRBJ2-5; D gene unclear. This CDR3 region has 15 residues. Trimming removed 6 bases from V and 5 bases from J, with 19 bases in between. Germline CDR1 is MDHEN and CDR2 is SYDVKM. DNA for the CDR3: TGTGCCAGCAGCGCCCCGTGGGGTGAGAGGGAGACCCAGTACTTC. Translated: CASSAPWGERETQYF.

The chain is built from TRBV6-1 and TRBJ1-1; D is uncertain. V lost 7 bases to trimming and J lost 0 bases, with 12 bases between them. The CDR3 is 14 amino acids. Germline CDR1 and CDR2: MNHNS and SASEGT. The CDR3, as DNA: TGTGCCAGCACCCTATCGGGCGTGAACACTGAAGCTTTCTTT. Translating gives CASTLSGVNTEAFF.

This clonotype occurred a few times. This chain connects TRBV20-1 to TRBJ1-2, with 12 bases fitting TRBD1. Unmatched junction bases numbered 6, after V lost 0 bases and J lost 7 bases. The CDR3 has 15 amino acids. CDR1 is DFQATT, CDR2 SNEGSKA, per germline (reference sequence). CDR3 protein: CSAREWDRGRFGYTF. The CDR3 DNA reads as TGCAGTGCTAGAGAATGGGACAGGGGGCGGTTTGGCTACACCTTC.

The table lists this clonotype with many counts. CDR3 protein: CASSLGTTQETQYF. The CDR3 DNA follows: TGTGCCAGCAGCTTAGGGACTACCCAAGAGACCCAGTACTTC. This chain uses TRBV13 with TRBJ2-5, with D possibly being TRBD2 (5 bases). The CDR3 length is 14 residues. V was trimmed by 0 bases and J by 1 base, leaving 6 bases between them. Germline V gene sequence: CDR1 PRHDT, CDR2 FYEKMQ (reference sequence). The variable domain in full, completed from reference TRBV13 and TRBJ2-5, reads AAGVIQSPRHLIKEKRETATLKCYPIPRHDTVYWYQQGPGQDPQFLISFYEKMQSDKGSIPDRFSAQQFSDYHSELNMSSLELGDSALYFCASSLGTTQETQYFGPGTRLLVL.

The genes are TRBV25-1 and TRBJ2-7; D is possibly TRBD1 (6 bases). The CDR3 has 14 residues. V shed 5 bases and J shed 2 bases, with 13 bases lying between them. Germline V gene sequence: CDR1 MGHDK, CDR2 SYGVNS. The CDR3 reads CASSSRQAPYEQYF. The CDR3 DNA is TGTGCCAGCAGTTCACGACAGGCTCCCTACGAGCAGTACTTC.

The sample holds many counts of this clonotype. The J gene is TRBJ1-3, the V gene TRBV29-1; 7 bases align to TRBD1. V was pared by 5 bases and J by 2 bases, with 6 bases of the junction left unmatched. The CDR3 covers 14 residues. CDR1 is SQVTM and CDR2 is ANQGSEA in the germline V gene. Written as DNA, the CDR3 is TGCAGCGTTCAAAGAGGGACAGCTGGAAACACCATATATTTT. Translation gives CSVQRGTAGNTIYF.

CDR3 protein: CASSLRGVGGSTDTQYF. In DNA, the CDR3 is TGTGCCAGCAGTTTAAGAGGGGTTGGGGGTAGCACAGATACGCAGTATTTT. This chain links TRBV12-3 or TRBV12-4 with TRBJ2-3; D assignment may be TRBD1 or TRBD2 (5 bases each). V was clipped by 2 bases and J by 0 bases, with 15 bases between them. This CDR3 is 17 amino acids long.

The table lists this clonotype with many counts. The chain joins TRBV20-1 to TRBJ2-3; no firm D call. Germline loops: CDR1 DFQATT, CDR2 SNEGSKA (reference sequence). V gave up 3 bases and J gave up 0 bases, with 7 bases separating them. The CDR3 has 13 residues. The CDR3 spells CSASYVSTDTQYF. For the CDR3, the DNA is TGCAGTGCTAGTTACGTTAGCACAGATACGCAGTATTTT.

This sequence joins TRBV5-1 and TRBJ1-1; 10 nucleotides agree with TRBD1. Germline CDR1 reads SGHRS; CDR2 reads YFSETQ. The CDR3 consists of 15 residues. V lost 4 bases and J lost 6; bases outside the gene matches: 9. The CDR3 loop is CASSHKTGGRAEAFF. The CDR3 DNA reads as TGCGCCAGCAGCCATAAGACAGGGGGCAGGGCTGAAGCTTTCTTT.

This clonotype has a handful of counts. The rearrangement uses TRBV5-1 and TRBJ2-5; weak D call: TRBD1 (5 bases). Germline V CDR1 and CDR2: SGHRS, YFSETQ. This CDR3 has 15 amino acids. V lost 2 bases, J lost 0 bases, and 11 bases lay in between. In DNA form, the CDR3 reads TGCGCCAGCAGCTTAGTAGGGGCGTACCAAGAGACCCAGTACTTC. This sequence encodes CASSLVGAYQETQYF.

The chain joins TRBV15 to TRBJ2-7, with a tentative D call TRBD2 (7 bases). Germline V CDR1 and CDR2: LNHNV, YYDKDF (reference sequence). The V and J ends lost 0 bases and 9 bases respectively, with 12 bases between them. The CDR3 runs to 13 residues. The CDR3 is CATSRDGGRMQYF. As DNA, the CDR3 is TGTGCCACCAGCAGAGACGGGGGGCGGATGCAGTACTTC.

The genes are TRBV6-1 and TRBJ2-2; D is unclear. Deletions cut 7 bases from V and 6 bases from J, with 15 bases between. The CDR3 sequence is 14 residues long. CDR1 and CDR2 (germline): MNHNS, SASEGT. The CDR3 loop reads CASTETLGAGELFF. For the CDR3, the DNA is TGTGCCAGCACCGAAACCCTTGGAGCCGGGGAGCTGTTTTTT.

This clonotype has only a few counts. This sequence joins TRBV7-9 and TRBJ2-3; no clear D. The CDR3 has 12 amino acids. Trimming cost V 2 bases and J 9 bases, with 9 bases left between them. CDR1 is SEHNR, CDR2 FQNEAQ, per germline (reference sequence). CDR3 coding DNA: TGTGCCAGCAGCTTAAGAGGCCCCACGCAGTATTTT. Protein: CASSLRGPTQYF. The variable domain in full, with the rest retrieved from reference TRBV7-9 and TRBJ2-3, is DTGVSQNPRHKITKRGQNVTFRCDPISEHNRLYWYRQTLGQGPEFLTYFQNEAQLEKSRLLSDRFSAERPKGSFSTLEIQRTEQGDSAMYLCASSLRGPTQYFGPGTRLTVL.

This clonotype has ten or more counts. The rearrangement links TRBV7-9 to TRBJ2-5; no definite D call. Deletions cut 5 bases from V and 5 bases from J, with 9 bases between. In germline, CDR1 is SEHNR, CDR2 FQNEAQ (reference sequence). The CDR3 contains 12 residues. This chain's CDR3 is CASSHLVETQYF. The CDR3 region has the DNA TGTGCCAGCAGCCATCTGGTTGAGACCCAGTACTTC.